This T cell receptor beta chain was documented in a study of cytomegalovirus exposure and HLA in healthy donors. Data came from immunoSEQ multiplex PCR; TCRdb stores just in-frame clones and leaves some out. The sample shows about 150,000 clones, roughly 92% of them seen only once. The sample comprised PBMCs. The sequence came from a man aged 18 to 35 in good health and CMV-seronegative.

The CDR3 sequence: CASIETSVADEQFF. The CDR3 DNA reads TGTGCCAGCATTGAGACTAGCGTCGCGGATGAGCAGTTCTTC. J is TRBJ2-1 and V is TRBV7-9; 8 nucleotides align to TRBD2. The CDR3 has 14 amino acids. With V trimmed by 7 bases and J by 8 bases, 10 bases remained unmatched. Germline CDR1 reads SEHNR; CDR2 reads FQNEAQ (reference sequence).